The clone carrying this T cell receptor (beta chain) occurred many times. Its cognate antigen is unknown. Researchers amplified the TCR beta CDR3 regions from RNA transcripts. An initial round of RT-PCR targeting the TCR CDR3 relied on the HTBI primer set. TCRdb used MiXCR to reprocess the multiplex PCR reads, holding one entry per CDR3 protein. The repertoire includes approximately 510,000 distinct CDR3 sequences, 35% to 50% of them detected once, and approximately 44% sits in the top ten. Per germline, CDR1 SGHTA and CDR2 FQGNSA. V trimming: 7 bases; J trimming: 7 bases; junction bases outside the gene matches: 14. The CDR3 extends over 17 amino acids. This record comes from a study of T cells in Graves' hyperthyroidism and ophthalmopathy. Study observations and caveats: Expanded thyroid clonotypes (above 0.001) were mostly also found in blood.

The sequence came from an adult woman with Graves' disease, either hyperthyroidism or ophthalmopathy (not recorded which). Sequencing input: peripheral blood or thyroid tissue (not recorded which). The V call is TRBV7-2, the J call TRBJ2-7; TRBD2 matches at 15 bases. The DNA for the CDR3 is TGTGCCAGCACCCCCCGTGGACTAGCGGGAGGGCCGAGTGAGCAGTACTTC. This encodes CASTPRGLAGGPSEQYF.